These 27 T cell receptor beta chains came from one sample sequenced in a study of blood T cell repertoires in COVID-19. Clones were read by immunoSEQ multiplex PCR, and TCRdb kept only the in-frame ones, dropping some. The profile covers some 80,000 clones, with around 79% appearing a single time and 10% to 15% taken by the ten largest. The sequenced sample consisted of peripheral blood. These receptors were taken from an elderly man with acute or convalescent COVID-19.

This clone was seen a few times. The CDR3, as DNA: TGTGCCAGCAGCCAACGAGGGACAGGGCAAGAGACCCAGTACTTC. Translating it yields CASSQRGTGQETQYF. The J gene is TRBJ2-5, the V gene TRBV14, with 9 bases fitting TRBD1. The CDR3 contains 15 residues. CDR1 and CDR2 (germline): SGHDN, FVKESK. V was pared by 2 bases and J by 2 bases, with 3 bases of the junction left unmatched.

V gene TRBV2 combines with J gene TRBJ2-7, with TRBD1 as a possible D gene (5 bases). Trimming left V 2 bases short and J 7 bases short, with 12 bases between. This CDR3 region has 13 residues. CDR1 and CDR2 (germline): SNHLY, FYNNEI. CDR3 sequence: CASSERRVREQYF. CDR3 DNA: TGTGCCAGCAGTGAACGCAGGGTTCGGGAGCAGTACTTC.

This chain links TRBV3-1 (or the pseudogene TRBV3-2) with TRBJ1-5; D remains unclear. The germline gives CDR1 LGHDT, CDR2 YNNKEL (reference sequence). Trimming cost V 0 bases and J 4 bases, with 4 bases left between them. The CDR3 has 13 residues. CDR3 DNA sequence: TGTGCCAGCAGCCAAGACAGAAATCAGCCCCAGCATTTT. It is translated as CASSQDRNQPQHF.

The CDR3 coding sequence is TGTGCCAGCAGCCTGGGGACAGGCAGCTTCTATGGCTACACCTTC. Protein: CASSLGTGSFYGYTF. The chain has TRBV9 and TRBJ1-2, with 8 nucleotides matching TRBD1. The ends lost 4 bases at V and 4 bases at J; junction bases unmatched: 9. CDR3 length: 15 residues. In germline, CDR1 is SGDLS, CDR2 YYNGEE.

As DNA, the CDR3 is TGTGCCAGCAGCAAGGGGGCTCCACAGCCCCAGCATTTT. It is translated as CASSKGAPQPQHF. The chain links TRBV2 to TRBJ1-5; 7 bases are a match to TRBD1. CDR3 length equals 13 residues. Trimming at V came to 6 bases and at J to 7 bases, leaving 6 bases not matched to a gene. From germline, CDR1 is SNHLY and CDR2 FYNNEI.

The DNA of the CDR3 is TGTGCCACCAGCAGAGATACAGGGGCGAACACTGAAGCTTTCTTT. Protein sequence: CATSRDTGANTEAFF. This sequence joins TRBV15 and TRBJ1-1; 7 nucleotides line up with TRBD1. Trimming took 0 bases from V and 1 from J; bases not matched to a gene: 2. The CDR3 extends over 15 amino acids. Germline V gene sequence: CDR1 LNHNV, CDR2 YYDKDF (reference sequence).

The chain recombines TRBV10-3 with TRBJ2-3; TRBD2 is a possible D gene (6 bases). Germline V gene data show CDR1 as ENHRY and CDR2 as SYGVKD. CDR3 length: 16 residues. V was clipped by 4 bases and J by 2 bases, with 16 bases between them. CDR3 sequence (DNA): TGTGCCATCAGTGTTGGAGTGGGGGGATTCACAGATACGCAGTATTTT. Translating it yields CAISVGVGGFTDTQYF.

The rearrangement uses TRBV4-1 and TRBJ1-4; no definite D call. The V end lost 6 bases, the J end lost 7 bases, and 15 bases lay between the germline ends. The CDR3 contains 14 residues. Germline V lookup: CDR1 MGHRA, CDR2 YSYEKL. CDR3 sequence: CASSPTDGGEKLFF. As DNA, the CDR3 is TGCGCCAGCAGTCCGACGGATGGCGGTGAAAAACTGTTTTTT.

This chain links TRBV10-3 with TRBJ1-6; weak D call: TRBD1 (5 bases). Trimming pared 3 bases from V and 7 bases from J, leaving 13 bases between. The CDR3 is 15 residues long. The germline V gene has CDR1 ENHRY and CDR2 SYGVKD. DNA for the CDR3: TGTGCCATCAGTGAAAACGACAGAACCAATTCACCCCTCCACTTT. This encodes CAISENDRTNSPLHF.

The chain joins TRBV2 to TRBJ2-7; possible D gene TRBD1, 6 bases. Germline V gives CDR1 SNHLY, CDR2 FYNNEI. The V end was cut by 9 bases, the J end by 2 bases, with 29 bases between. The CDR3 is made up of 18 amino acids. The chain's CDR3 is CASKSGANLQGNPYEQYF. The DNA for the CDR3 is TGTGCCAGTAAATCAGGGGCCAACCTACAGGGAAATCCCTACGAGCAGTACTTC. The full variable domain, completed using reference TRBV2 and TRBJ2-7, is EPEVTQTPSHQVTQMGQEVILRCVPISNHLYFYWYRQILGQKVEFLVSFYNNEISEKSEIFDDQFSVERPDGSNFTLKIRSTKLEDSAMYFCASKSGANLQGNPYEQYFGPGTRLTVT.

This sequence joins TRBV2 and TRBJ1-2; 10 bases are a match to TRBD1. The length of the CDR3 is 19 residues. The germline CDR1 and CDR2 sequences are SNHLY and FYNNEI. Trimming removed 1 base from V and 3 bases from J; junction bases left unmatched: 14. The CDR3 sequence: CASSEGGYRQGAMDYGYTF. DNA for the CDR3: TGTGCCAGCAGTGAAGGGGGCTATCGACAGGGGGCAATGGACTATGGCTACACCTTC.

The V gene is TRBV29-1, the J gene TRBJ1-2; possible D gene TRBD1, 5 bases. The length of the CDR3 is 13 residues. The V end was cut by 7 bases, the J end by 4 bases, with 16 bases between. Germline V gene data show CDR1 as SQVTM and CDR2 as ANQGSEA. The chain's CDR3 is CSALGQGGYGYTF. CDR3 DNA: TGCAGCGCCTTGGGCCAGGGAGGCTATGGCTACACCTTC.

The V gene is TRBV10-1, the J gene TRBJ1-1; D is undetermined. The CDR3 is 13 amino acids. Trimming shortened V by 0 bases and J by 4 bases, and 6 bases separated the two germline ends. Germline V lookup: CDR1 WNHNN, CDR2 SYGVQD (reference sequence). For the CDR3, the DNA is TGCGCCAGCAGTGAGTCGGGAGGCACTGAAGCTTTCTTT. Protein product: CASSESGGTEAFF.

J is TRBJ1-5 and V is TRBV6-2 or TRBV6-3; 10 bases map to TRBD1. Per germline, CDR1 MNHEY and CDR2 SVGEGT. The CDR3 runs to 20 residues. With V trimmed by 2 bases and J by 3 bases, 16 bases remained unmatched. CDR3 residues: CASSYELMGDRGSPNQPQHF. DNA of the CDR3: TGTGCCAGCAGTTACGAATTGATGGGGGACAGGGGTTCCCCCAATCAGCCCCAGCATTTT.

V is TRBV6-5 and J is TRBJ2-7; 12 positions agree with TRBD1. After removal of 7 bases from V and 3 bases from J, the junction contained 4 bases not matched to a gene. The CDR3 has 14 residues. Germline loops: CDR1 MNHEY, CDR2 SVGAGI. CDR3 amino acids: CASKGQGAFYEQYF. The CDR3 bases are TGTGCCAGCAAGGGACAGGGGGCTTTCTACGAGCAGTACTTC.

CDR3 loop: CASSGGQGEAYNEQFF. Here the CDR3 DNA reads TGCGCCAGCAGCGGAGGACAGGGGGAAGCCTACAATGAGCAGTTCTTC. The chain joins TRBV5-1 to TRBJ2-1; 10 positions match TRBD1. Per germline, CDR1 SGHRS and CDR2 YFSETQ. The CDR3 spans 16 residues. With V trimmed by 4 bases and J by 2 bases, 6 bases remained unmatched.

This rearrangement joins TRBV11-2 to TRBJ2-3; possible D gene TRBD2, 6 bases. Germline V gene data show CDR1 as SGHAT and CDR2 as FQNNGV. The CDR3 totals 15 residues. Trimming removed 2 bases from V and 2 bases from J, with 11 bases in between. The CDR3 sequence: CASSLRPGDTDTQYF. DNA for the CDR3: TGTGCCAGCAGCTTAAGGCCGGGAGACACAGATACGCAGTATTTT.

The count of this clone is one. CDR3 in DNA: TGTGCCGGGCTCAACAGGGGGCATGGCTACACCTTC. This sequence encodes CAGLNRGHGYTF. V gene TRBV2 combines with J gene TRBJ1-2, with 9 bases matching TRBD1. The length of the CDR3 is 12 residues. Germline V gene lookup returns CDR1 SNHLY and CDR2 FYNNEI. The J segment lost 6 bases and the V segment lost 11 bases, leaving 7 bases of the junction unmatched.

The chain employs TRBV7-8 and TRBJ1-2; a possible D gene is TRBD1 (5 bases). CDR3 size: 18 residues. V was trimmed by 3 bases and J by 4 bases, leaving 24 bases between them. Germline V CDR1 and CDR2: SGHVS, FQNEAQ. The CDR3 sequence: CASSFRGPTGASSYGYTF. Written as DNA, the CDR3 is TGTGCCAGCAGCTTTAGGGGTCCCACGGGAGCCAGTAGCTATGGCTACACCTTC. The complete variable domain, with remaining parts taken from reference TRBV7-8 and TRBJ1-2, reads GAGVSQSPRYKVAKRGQDVALRCDPISGHVSLFWYQQALGQGPEFLTYFQNEAQLDKSGLPSDRFFAERPEGSVSTLKIQRTQQEDSAVYLCASSFRGPTGASSYGYTFGSGTRLTVV.

This rearrangement joins TRBV5-1 to TRBJ2-7; TRBD1 matches 9 bases. J was trimmed by 2 bases and V by 0 bases; bases with no gene match: 6. The CDR3 is 16 residues long. Germline V gene data show CDR1 as SGHRS and CDR2 as YFSETQ. The CDR3 DNA follows: TGCGCCAGCAGCTTGGAAACGGGACAGGGTCCCTACGAGCAGTACTTC. It codes for CASSLETGQGPYEQYF.

This clone occurred once. The same CDR3 is also encoded by other DNA sequences in this sample. The chain couples TRBV3-1 (or the pseudogene TRBV3-2) to TRBJ1-4, with TRBD1 matching 10 bases. Looked up from germline, CDR1 is LGHDT and CDR2 is YNNKEL (reference sequence). Losses at the gene ends were 2 bases for V and 7 bases for J; bases not matched to a gene: 1. This CDR3 comprises 14 residues. Written as DNA, the CDR3 is TGTGCCAGCAGCCAAAGGACAGGGGGTGAAAAACTGTTTTTT. Its translation: CASSQRTGGEKLFF.

This clone has just a few counts. The gene calls are TRBV27 and TRBJ2-3, with 8 bases fitting TRBD2. The CDR3 length is 15 residues. From germline, CDR1 is MNHEY and CDR2 SMNVEV (reference sequence). The V segment lost 0 bases and the J segment 4 bases; nucleotides outside the gene matches: 3. The CDR3 DNA is TGTGCCAGCAGTTTATCGGGCGGGGGGCCAGATACGCAGTATTTT. As protein: CASSLSGGGPDTQYF.

The chain combines TRBV2 with TRBJ1-1; 9 nucleotides agree with TRBD1. The CDR3 runs to 13 residues. Germline trimming cut 5 bases from V and 5 bases from J; bases unmatched to any gene: 3. Germline CDR1 SNHLY, CDR2 FYNNEI. CDR3 in amino acids: CASSKQGATEAFF. CDR3 bases: TGTGCCAGCAGTAAACAGGGGGCGACTGAAGCTTTCTTT.

The CDR3 sequence: CASSQDGRNTIYF. CDR3 sequence (DNA): TGTGCCAGCAGCCAAGATGGCCGAAACACCATATATTTT. The chain couples TRBV14 to TRBJ1-3, with no clear D. V was clipped by 0 bases and J by 5 bases, with 5 bases between them. This CDR3 has 13 residues. Germline V CDR1 and CDR2: SGHDN, FVKESK.

This chain connects TRBV5-4 to TRBJ1-3; 8 bases fit TRBD1. Germline-derived CDR1 and CDR2 are SGHNT and YYREEE (reference sequence). The J segment lost 8 bases and the V segment lost 4 bases, leaving 5 bases of the junction unmatched. There are 13 residues in the CDR3. The CDR3 nucleotides read TGTGCCAGCAGCCGAGGACAGGGTGACACCATATATTTT. This sequence encodes CASSRGQGDTIYF.

This clone has more than one count but fewer than ten. This chain links TRBV6-2 or TRBV6-3 with TRBJ1-5, with D tentatively TRBD1 (5 bases). This CDR3 region has 19 residues. Germline loops: CDR1 MNHEY, CDR2 SVGEGT. V shed 2 bases and J shed 0 bases, with 20 bases lying between them. CDR3 nucleotides: TGTGCCAGCAGTTACCCCCAGGTTGCGGGCGGGACTAGCAATCAGCCCCAGCATTTT. Its translation is CASSYPQVAGGTSNQPQHF.

V gene TRBV2 combines with J gene TRBJ1-1; possibly TRBD1 for D (6 bases). Germline loops: CDR1 SNHLY, CDR2 FYNNEI. The CDR3 covers 14 residues. V was trimmed by 7 bases and J by 4 bases, leaving 16 bases between them. Here the CDR3 DNA reads TGTGCCAGCATCCGAGCGGGGGGCCGCACTGAAGCTTTCTTT. This encodes CASIRAGGRTEAFF. Combining the CDR3 with reference TRBV2 and TRBJ1-1 gives the whole variable domain EPEVTQTPSHQVTQMGQEVILRCVPISNHLYFYWYRQILGQKVEFLVSFYNNEISEKSEIFDDQFSVERPDGSNFTLKIRSTKLEDSAMYFCASIRAGGRTEAFFGQGTRLTVV.